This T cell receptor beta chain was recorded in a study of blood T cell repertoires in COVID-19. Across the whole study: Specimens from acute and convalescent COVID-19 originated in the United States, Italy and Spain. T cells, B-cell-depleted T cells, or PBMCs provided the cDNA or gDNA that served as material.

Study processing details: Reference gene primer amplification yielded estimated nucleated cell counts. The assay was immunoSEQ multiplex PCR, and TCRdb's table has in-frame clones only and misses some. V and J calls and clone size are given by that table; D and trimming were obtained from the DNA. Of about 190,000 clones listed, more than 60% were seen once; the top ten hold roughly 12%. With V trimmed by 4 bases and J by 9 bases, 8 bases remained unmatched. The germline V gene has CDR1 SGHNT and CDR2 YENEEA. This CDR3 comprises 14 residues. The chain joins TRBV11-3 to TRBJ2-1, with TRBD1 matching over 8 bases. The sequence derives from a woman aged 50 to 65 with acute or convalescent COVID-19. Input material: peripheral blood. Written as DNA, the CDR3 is TGTGCCAGCAGCTCTCGGACAGGGAAGGGTGAGCAGTTCTTC. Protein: CASSSRTGKGEQFF.